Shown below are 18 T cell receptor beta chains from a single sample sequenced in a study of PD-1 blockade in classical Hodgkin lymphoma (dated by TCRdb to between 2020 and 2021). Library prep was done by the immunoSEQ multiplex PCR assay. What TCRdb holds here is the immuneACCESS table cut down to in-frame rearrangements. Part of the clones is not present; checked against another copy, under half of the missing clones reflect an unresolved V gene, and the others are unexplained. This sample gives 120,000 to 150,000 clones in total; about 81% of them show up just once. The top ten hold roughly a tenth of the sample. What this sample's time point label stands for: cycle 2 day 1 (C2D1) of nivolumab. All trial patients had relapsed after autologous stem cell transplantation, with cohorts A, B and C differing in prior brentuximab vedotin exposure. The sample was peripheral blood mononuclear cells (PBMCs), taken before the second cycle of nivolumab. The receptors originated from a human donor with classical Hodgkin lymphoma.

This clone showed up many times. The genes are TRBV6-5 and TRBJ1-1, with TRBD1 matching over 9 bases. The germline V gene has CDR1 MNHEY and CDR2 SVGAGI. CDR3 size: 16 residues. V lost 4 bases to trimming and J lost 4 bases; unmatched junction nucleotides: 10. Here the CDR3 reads CASSSLGQGKGTEAFF. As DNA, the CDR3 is TGTGCCAGCAGTTCCTTGGGACAGGGCAAAGGCACTGAAGCTTTCTTT.

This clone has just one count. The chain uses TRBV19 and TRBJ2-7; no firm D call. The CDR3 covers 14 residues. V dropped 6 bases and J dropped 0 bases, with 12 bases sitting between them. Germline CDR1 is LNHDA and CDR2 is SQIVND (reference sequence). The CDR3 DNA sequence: TGTGCCAGTAGGCTGTTCGACGGCTCCTACGAGCAGTACTTC. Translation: CASRLFDGSYEQYF.

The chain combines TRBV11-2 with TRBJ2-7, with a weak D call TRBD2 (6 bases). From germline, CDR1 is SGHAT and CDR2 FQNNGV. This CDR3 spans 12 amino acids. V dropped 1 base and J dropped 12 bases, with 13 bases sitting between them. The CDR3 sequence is CASSLVLEGTYF. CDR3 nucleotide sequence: TGTGCCAGCAGCTTAGTTCTGGAGGGGACGTACTTC.

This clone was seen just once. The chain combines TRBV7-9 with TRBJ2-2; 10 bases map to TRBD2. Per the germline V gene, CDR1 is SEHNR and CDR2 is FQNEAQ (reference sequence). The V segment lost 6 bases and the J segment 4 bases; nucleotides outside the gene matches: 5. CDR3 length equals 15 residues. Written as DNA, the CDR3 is TGTGCCAGCAGATCTAGCGGGAGTTTCACCGGGGAGCTGTTTTTT. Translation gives CASRSSGSFTGELFF.

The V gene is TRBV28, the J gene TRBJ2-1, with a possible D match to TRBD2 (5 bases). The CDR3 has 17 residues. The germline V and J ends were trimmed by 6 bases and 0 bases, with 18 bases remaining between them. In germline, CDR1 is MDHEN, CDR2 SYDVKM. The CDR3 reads CASSPPVLRGSYNEQFF. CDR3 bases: TGTGCCAGCAGCCCGCCGGTGCTACGGGGCTCCTACAATGAGCAGTTCTTC.

CDR3 loop: CASSLKRDLAGANVLTF. The CDR3 DNA sequence: TGTGCCAGCAGTTTAAAGAGGGACCTTGCTGGGGCCAACGTCCTGACTTTC. V is TRBV5-4 and J is TRBJ2-6; possibly TRBD1 or TRBD2 for D (5 bases each). This CDR3 spans 17 amino acids. With 5 bases removed from V and 2 bases from J, the gap between germline ends came to 17 bases. The germline V gene has CDR1 SGHNT and CDR2 YYREEE (reference sequence). Full variable domain (rest looked up from reference TRBV5-4 and TRBJ2-6): ETGVTQSPTHLIKTRGQQVTLRCSSQSGHNTVSWYQQALGQGPQFIFQYYREEENGRGNFPPRFSGLQFPNYSSELNVNALELDDSALYLCASSLKRDLAGANVLTFGAGSRLTVL.

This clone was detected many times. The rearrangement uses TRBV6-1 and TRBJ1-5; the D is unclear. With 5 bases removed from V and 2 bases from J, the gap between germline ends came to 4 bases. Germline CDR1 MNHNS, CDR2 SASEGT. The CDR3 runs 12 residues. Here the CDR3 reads CASSSGNQPQHF. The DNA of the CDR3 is TGTGCCAGCAGTTCGGGCAATCAGCCCCAGCATTTT.

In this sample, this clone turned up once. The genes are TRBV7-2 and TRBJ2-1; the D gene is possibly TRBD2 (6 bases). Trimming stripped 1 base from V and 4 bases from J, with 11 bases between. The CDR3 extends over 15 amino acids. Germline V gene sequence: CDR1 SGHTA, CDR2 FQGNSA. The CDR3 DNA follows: TGTGCCAGCAGCTTAGGTCGGGAGACATACAATGAGCAGTTCTTC. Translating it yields CASSLGRETYNEQFF.

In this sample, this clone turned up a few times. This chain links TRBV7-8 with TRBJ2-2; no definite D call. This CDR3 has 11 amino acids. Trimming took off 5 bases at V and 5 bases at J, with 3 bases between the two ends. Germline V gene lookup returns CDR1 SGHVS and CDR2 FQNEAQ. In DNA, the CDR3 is TGTGCCAGCAGCCCTACCGGGGAGCTGTTTTTT. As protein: CASSPTGELFF.

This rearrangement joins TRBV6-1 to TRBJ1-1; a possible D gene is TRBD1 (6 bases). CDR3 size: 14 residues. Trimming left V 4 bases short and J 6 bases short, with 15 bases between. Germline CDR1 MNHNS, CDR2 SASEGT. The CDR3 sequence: CASSGRGGRAEAFF. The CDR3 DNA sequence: TGTGCCAGCAGTGGAAGGGGGGGGAGGGCTGAAGCTTTCTTT.

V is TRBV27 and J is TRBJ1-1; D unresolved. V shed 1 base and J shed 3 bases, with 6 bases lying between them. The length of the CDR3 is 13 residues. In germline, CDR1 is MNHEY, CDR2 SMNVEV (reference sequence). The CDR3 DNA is TGTGCCAGCAGTTTATTTCGGGACACTGAAGCTTTCTTT. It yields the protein CASSLFRDTEAFF.

CDR3 sequence reads: CASSPWDRVWEQYF. DNA of the CDR3: TGTGCCAGCAGCCCCTGGGACAGGGTTTGGGAGCAGTACTTC. The chain couples TRBV7-9 to TRBJ2-7; 9 positions match TRBD1. The CDR3 contains 14 residues. The ends lost 5 bases at V and 7 bases at J; junction bases unmatched: 9. The germline gives CDR1 SEHNR, CDR2 FQNEAQ (reference sequence).

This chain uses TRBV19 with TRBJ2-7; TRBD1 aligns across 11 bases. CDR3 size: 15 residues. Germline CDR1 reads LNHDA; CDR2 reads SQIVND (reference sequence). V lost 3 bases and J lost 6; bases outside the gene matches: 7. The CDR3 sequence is CASSMGQGGTSEQYF. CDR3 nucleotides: TGTGCCAGTAGTATGGGACAGGGGGGGACTAGCGAGCAGTACTTC.

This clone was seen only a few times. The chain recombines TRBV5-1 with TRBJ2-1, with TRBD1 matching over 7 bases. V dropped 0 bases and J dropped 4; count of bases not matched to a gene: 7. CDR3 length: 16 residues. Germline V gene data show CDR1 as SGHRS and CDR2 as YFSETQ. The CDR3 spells CASSLDRGAIYNEQFF. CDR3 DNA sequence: TGCGCCAGCAGCTTGGACAGGGGAGCCATTTACAATGAGCAGTTCTTC.

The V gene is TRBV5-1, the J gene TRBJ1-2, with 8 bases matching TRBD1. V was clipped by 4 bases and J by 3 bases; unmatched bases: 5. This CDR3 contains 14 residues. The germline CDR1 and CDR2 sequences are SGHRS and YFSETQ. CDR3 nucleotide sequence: TGCGCCAGCAGCCGACCGGACAGGGACTATGGCTACACCTTC. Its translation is CASSRPDRDYGYTF.

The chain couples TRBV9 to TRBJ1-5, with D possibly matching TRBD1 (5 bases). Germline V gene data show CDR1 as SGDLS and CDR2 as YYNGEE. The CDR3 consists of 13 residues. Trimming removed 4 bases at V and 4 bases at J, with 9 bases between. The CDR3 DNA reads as TGTGCCAGCAGCACCAGGGATAATCAGCCCCAGCATTTT. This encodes CASSTRDNQPQHF.

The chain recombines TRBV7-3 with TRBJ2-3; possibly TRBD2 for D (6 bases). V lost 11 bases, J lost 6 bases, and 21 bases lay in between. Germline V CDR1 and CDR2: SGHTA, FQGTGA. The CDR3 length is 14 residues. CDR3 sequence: CASAAYGSIDTQYF. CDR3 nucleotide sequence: TGTGCCTCAGCAGCGTACGGGAGCATTGATACGCAGTATTTT.

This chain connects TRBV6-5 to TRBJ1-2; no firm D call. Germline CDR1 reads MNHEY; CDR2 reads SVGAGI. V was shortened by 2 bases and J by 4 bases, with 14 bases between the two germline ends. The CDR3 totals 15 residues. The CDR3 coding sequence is TGTGCCAGCAGTTACATGTGGGGAGACGGCTATGGCTACACCTTC. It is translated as CASSYMWGDGYGYTF.